This note documents a single T cell receptor (beta chain) sequence. The sample comes from a study of blood T cell repertoires in COVID-19. The CDR3 length is 11 residues. V lost 6 bases and J 10 bases, leaving 14 bases between the germline ends. CDR1 DFQATT and CDR2 SNEGSKA come from the germline V gene (reference sequence). The protocol was immunoSEQ multiplex PCR, while the TCRdb copy is restricted to in-frame clones and leaves out a portion. The sample shows around 140,000 clones, roughly 83% of them seen only once. This sequence was found in an elderly woman with acute or convalescent COVID-19. Material for sequencing was peripheral blood. J is TRBJ2-3 and V is TRBV20-1, with a tentative D call TRBD1 (6 bases). The DNA for the CDR3 is TGCAGTGCAGACCAGGGGATTGCGCAGTATTTT. It is translated as CSADQGIAQYF.